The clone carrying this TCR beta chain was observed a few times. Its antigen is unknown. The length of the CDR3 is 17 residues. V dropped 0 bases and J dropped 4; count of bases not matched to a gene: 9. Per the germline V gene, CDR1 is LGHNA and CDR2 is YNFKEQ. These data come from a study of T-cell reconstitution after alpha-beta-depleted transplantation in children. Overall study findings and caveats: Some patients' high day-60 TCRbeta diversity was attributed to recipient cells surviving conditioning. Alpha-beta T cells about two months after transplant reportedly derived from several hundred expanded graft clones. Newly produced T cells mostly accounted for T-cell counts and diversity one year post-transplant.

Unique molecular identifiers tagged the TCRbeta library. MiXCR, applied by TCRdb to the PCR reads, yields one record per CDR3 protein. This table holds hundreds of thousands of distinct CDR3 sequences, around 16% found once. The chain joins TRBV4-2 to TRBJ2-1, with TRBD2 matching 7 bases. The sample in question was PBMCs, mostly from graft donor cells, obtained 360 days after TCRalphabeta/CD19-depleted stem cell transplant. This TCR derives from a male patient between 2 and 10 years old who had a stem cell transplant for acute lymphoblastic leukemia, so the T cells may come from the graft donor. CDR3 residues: CASSQDSNDGGYNEQFF. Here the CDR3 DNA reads TGTGCCAGCAGCCAAGATAGTAACGACGGGGGGTACAATGAGCAGTTCTTC.